This T cell receptor beta chain was sequenced in a study of control samples from healthy donors and cancer patients. The trim removed 2 bases at V and 3 bases at J, leaving 13 bases unmatched. Germline V gene sequence: CDR1 LGHDT, CDR2 YNNKEL (reference sequence). This CDR3 is built from 20 residues. Produced via immunoSEQ multiplex PCR; TCRdb's table is partial and in-frame only. The sample has 150,000 to 200,000 clones, around 92% seen once; the top ten hold approximately 2%. The chain has TRBV3-1 (or the pseudogene TRBV3-2) and TRBJ2-3, with 14 bases identical to TRBD2. Material for sequencing was blood. This receptor was taken from a middle-aged woman in good health. CDR3 residues: CASSQRGGLAGEEWTDTQYF. CDR3 in DNA: TGTGCCAGCAGCCAACGAGGGGGACTAGCGGGGGAAGAATGGACAGATACGCAGTATTTT.